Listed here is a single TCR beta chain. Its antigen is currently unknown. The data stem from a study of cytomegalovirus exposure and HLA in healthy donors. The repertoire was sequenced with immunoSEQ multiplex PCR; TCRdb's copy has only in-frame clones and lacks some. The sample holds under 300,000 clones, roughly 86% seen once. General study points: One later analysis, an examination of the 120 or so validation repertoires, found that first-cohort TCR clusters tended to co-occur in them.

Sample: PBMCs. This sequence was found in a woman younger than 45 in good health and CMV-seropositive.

The CDR3 sequence is CASTEVQGAAEAFF. CDR3 in DNA: TGTGCCAGCACTGAAGTACAGGGGGCAGCTGAAGCTTTCTTT. This chain connects TRBV5-4 to TRBJ1-1; TRBD1 agrees at 9 bases. The germline V gene encodes CDR1 SGHNT and CDR2 YYREEE (reference sequence). The junction had 9 bases not matched to a gene; V was cut back by 6 bases and J by 6 bases. The CDR3 has 14 amino acids.